Below are 4 T cell receptor beta chains sequenced from a single sample in a study of T cell changes during pregnancy in multiple sclerosis. This table comes from immunoSEQ multiplex PCR, and its TCRdb copy is limited to in-frame clones, with some not included. The table includes fewer than 45,000 clones, 90% detected once. Sequenced material: CD8+ T cells from peripheral blood mononuclear cells, taken in the first trimester of pregnancy. These receptors originate from a female donor with multiple sclerosis, enrolled in a pregnancy study.

By frequency in the sample, this clone is medium-sized. This same CDR3 is encoded by further DNA sequences in the sample. The genes are TRBV4-1 and TRBJ1-1; maybe TRBD1 (6 bases). Trimming removed 5 bases at V and 2 bases at J, with 27 bases between. The CDR3 has 19 residues. Germline CDR1 MGHRA, CDR2 YSYEKL. CDR3 in amino acids: CASSNTGTPILGSNTEAFF. CDR3 sequence (DNA): TGCGCCAGCAGCAACACCGGGACACCCATTTTGGGGAGCAACACTGAAGCTTTCTTT.

The V gene is TRBV5-1, the J gene TRBJ2-7; D remains unclear. The CDR3 runs 13 residues. Germline CDR1 is SGHRS and CDR2 is YFSETQ. Trimming left V 0 bases short and J 2 bases short, with 6 bases between. Here the CDR3 reads CASSLELAYEQYF. The CDR3 bases are TGCGCCAGCAGCTTGGAATTAGCCTACGAGCAGTACTTC.

The chain uses TRBV4-1 and TRBJ2-7; D possibly corresponds to TRBD2 (6 bases). CDR1 is MGHRA and CDR2 is YSYEKL in the germline V gene. Trimming shortened V by 1 base and J by 4 bases, and 14 bases separated the two germline ends. CDR3 size: 15 residues. CDR3 sequence reads: CASSQVEGSTYEQYF. The CDR3 DNA follows: TGCGCCAGCAGCCAAGTGGAGGGCTCCACTTACGAGCAGTACTTC.

This clone was observed once. The V gene is TRBV4-3, the J gene TRBJ2-1; 7 bases are shared with TRBD1. Trimming removed 4 bases from V and 5 bases from J; junction bases left unmatched: 8. Germline V lookup: CDR1 LGHNA, CDR2 YSLEER. The CDR3 extends over 15 amino acids. CDR3 in DNA: TGCGCCAGCAGCCTTAAGACAGGGTGGGACAATGAGCAGTTCTTC. It specifies CASSLKTGWDNEQFF.